This T cell receptor beta chain was profiled in a study of T cell responses to AZD1222 COVID-19 vaccine (dated by TCRdb to about 2021). Regarding the complete study: AZD1222 recipients with second doses at about 4 weeks or about 12 weeks were pooled, because spike-specific TCR depth and breadth did not differ between schedules. TCR sequencing covered 230 to 250 trial participants: 200 to 210 given two doses of AZD1222 and approximately 26 given two doses of MenACWY control vaccine. Trial participants were enrolled by age into subgroups of 18-55, 56-69 and 70-plus years, and around 150, 29 and 61 TCR-sequenced participants, respectively, were included in these subgroups. Broader findings and caveats from the paper: No day 14 peak-response samples were available, so repertoires were characterized only after the peak T cell response. Most participants were white British and females outnumbered males, and the authors suggested that clonal diversity may have been underestimated. After two AZD1222 doses, both the breadth and the depth of spike-specific TCRs were significantly higher than at day 0 and than in MenACWY recipients. Vaccine-associated CD4 TCRs spanned the whole spike protein, with dominant responses in regions 160-218 and 743-854. Epitopes outside the regions mutated in the B.1.351 and B.1.1.7 variants were reportedly recognized by nearly half of the unique spike-specific TCRs. Conclusions about previously exposed vaccinees are limited, since just a handful of AZD1222 recipients were seropositive for SARS-CoV-2 at baseline. In the small 56-69-year group, the increase in depth fell short of significance, most likely because of low power.

The CDR3 regions of human TCRbeta chains were analyzed by immunosequencing. Per the source publication's procedure: TCRs in the repertoires were matched against a reference library of SARS-CoV-2-specific TCRs that had been generated with the MIRA antigen-specificity platform. Breadth was defined as the fraction of unique TCRs that were SARS-CoV-2-associated, and depth was defined as the fraction of total T cells that were SARS-CoV-2-associated. Using the MIRA data, each spike-specific TCR was mapped to the spike region that the TCR reacts to and placed in a CD4 or CD8 class. Log10-transformed breadth and depth values were compared by one-way ANOVA with Sidak's multiple comparisons tests. TCRdb limited this immuneACCESS table to in-frame rearrangements with V and J called. A share of clones is missing; checked studies link under half to unresolved V genes, and the rest is unexplained. The V and J calls and clone size come from that table; D and trimming were worked out from the DNA. This sample comprises about 92,000 clones, over 75% of them detected only once. Together, the top ten hold about 2.9% of the sample.

CDR1 SEHNR and CDR2 FQNEAQ were looked up in the germline V gene (reference sequence). The cysteine opens and the phenylalanine closes a CDR3 of 15 amino acids. The DNA shown is the 45-base CDR3, in frame from base 1. The germline V end is reduced by 0 bases and the J end by 8 bases; junction bases left unmatched: 5. Notes on this clone: The clone's antigen remains unknown. Base qualities are not provided; no much larger clone lies one nucleotide away.

The sample's time point label, in plain terms: baseline before first vaccination. Samples from vaccinated people were obtained from the UK trials COV001 and COV002, which included a single-blind randomized controlled phase 2/3 trial of AZD1222 (ChAdOx1 nCoV-19) in healthy adults. For TCRbeta chain sequencing, PBMC samples from trial participants were taken at day 0 and at day 28 after the second dose. The sequence was collected from an adult in good health. The rearrangement joined TRBV7-9 to TRBJ2-1; 9 middle bases align to TRBD1. This specimen was peripheral blood, taken on day 0 of AZD1222 vaccination. The DNA sequence is TGTGCCAGCAGCTTAGCGGGACAGGGTGTTGATGAGCAGTTCTTC. Its protein is CASSLAGQGVDEQFF.